This is a list of T cell receptor beta chains from one sample in a study of multiple sclerosis patients with progressive multifocal leukoencephalopathy. Clones were read by immunoSEQ multiplex PCR, and TCRdb kept only the in-frame ones, dropping some. The repertoire holds about 25,000 clones, with approximately 90% as singletons. Source: PBMCs, taken from a patient treated with natalizumab. Every receptor here comes from a man between 25 and 39 years old with multiple sclerosis. Each CDR3 is given with its conserved first and last residue. D genes are given only for firm matches. Clone size is stated in some rows and not others, as once, few, many or a class when expanded.

v_gene	j_gene	abundance	d_gene	CDR3nt	CDR3aa
TRBV4-2	TRBJ2-7	.	TRBD2	TGTGCCAGCAGCCAAGATCACAGTGGGGGGGACCTCTACGAGCAGTACTTC	CASSQDHSGGDLYEQYF
TRBV5-6	TRBJ2-5	.	.	TGTGCCAGCAGCTTGCGGCTCCAGTGGGAGACCCAGTACTTC	CASSLRLQWETQYF
TRBV4-1	TRBJ1-1	.	.	TGCGCCAGCAGGCTTTCTCTGGGGGGCCTGAACACTGAAGCTTTCTTT	CASRLSLGGLNTEAFF
TRBV7-3	TRBJ2-1	few	.	TGTGCCAGCAGCTCAACGGGAGATCTCGCGCATGAGCAGTTCTTC	CASSSTGDLAHEQFF
TRBV15	TRBJ1-5	.	.	TGTGCCACCAGCAGGATGAATAGCAATCAGCCCCAGCATTTT	CATSRMNSNQPQHF
TRBV4-2	TRBJ2-7	.	TRBD2	TGTGCCAGCAGCCAAGACGAGGCTAGCGGAGTATCCTACGAGCAGTACTTC	CASSQDEASGVSYEQYF
TRBV27	TRBJ2-4	.	TRBD2	TGTGCCAGCAGCCGGGGACTAGCGGAAAACATTCAGTACTTC	CASSRGLAENIQYF
TRBV4-2	TRBJ2-7	.	TRBD1	TGTGCCAGCAGCCACCACGACAGGGAAGGATACGAGCAGTACTTC	CASSHHDREGYEQYF
TRBV11-2	TRBJ1-5	.	TRBD1	TGTGCCAGCAGCCCACAACCCGGGACAGAAATCAATCAGCCCCAGCATTTT	CASSPQPGTEINQPQHF
TRBV2	TRBJ2-2	.	TRBD2	TGTGCCAGCAGTGGGGGCAGGGCGGGGGACACCGGGGAGCTGTTTTTT	CASSGGRAGDTGELFF
TRBV30	TRBJ2-3	.	.	TGTGCCTGGAGTGAGGGAGCGACGAGGCGTGGGACAGATACGCAGTATTTT	CAWSEGATRRGTDTQYF
TRBV19	TRBJ2-7	.	.	TGTGCCAGTAGTATTTCTCCCTCCCCAACCTACGAGCAGTACTTC	CASSISPSPTYEQYF
TRBV6-6	TRBJ1-2	.	.	TGTGCCAGCAGTTACTCGATGGGGGATCCCTACACCTTC	CASSYSMGDPYTF